These 8 T cell receptor beta chains originate from one sample sequenced in a study of vaccination effects on CD4 cells after COVID-19. These receptors lack a known antigen. Before any sequencing was done, the ViraFEST assay used viral peptide pools to expand antigen-specific CD4+ T cells. Once cultured for 10 days, the cells underwent separation to obtain CD4+ T cells. Nobody among the vaccine recipients had prior SARS-CoV-2 infection (nucleocapsid antibodies were negative). TCRdb's table, derived via immunoSEQ multiplex PCR, lists solely in-frame clones and lacks some. The repertoire consists of around 45,000 clones, with around 80% occurring once and the leading ten covering 10% to 11%. Material: CD4+ T cells from PBMCs cultured with SARS-CoV-2 spike peptides, obtained before COVID-19 vaccination. The receptors were gathered from a human donor who received a COVID-19 vaccine.

This chain uses TRBV2 with TRBJ1-5; 8 bases fit TRBD1. V was clipped by 7 bases and J by 6 bases; unmatched bases: 11. Per the germline V gene, CDR1 is SNHLY and CDR2 is FYNNEI. There are 15 residues in the CDR3. CDR3 sequence reads: CASTRTDRVGQPQHF. The CDR3 DNA is TGTGCCAGCACTAGAACGGACAGGGTAGGTCAGCCCCAGCATTTT.

The CDR3 is CASTLGKMNTEAFF. The DNA for the CDR3 is TGTGCCAGCACCTTGGGGAAGATGAACACTGAAGCTTTCTTT. The rearrangement joins TRBV6-5 to TRBJ1-1; D gene unclear. This CDR3 region has 14 residues. Trimming shortened V by 7 bases and J by 0 bases, and 12 bases separated the two germline ends. The germline CDR1 and CDR2 sequences are MNHEY and SVGAGI.

The rearrangement links TRBV7-2 to TRBJ2-3, with 16 bases matching TRBD2. After removal of 1 base from V and 8 bases from J, the junction contained 6 bases not matched to a gene. There are 17 residues in the CDR3. Per the germline V gene, CDR1 is SGHTA and CDR2 is FQGNSA. CDR3 sequence reads: CASSLVGLAGGVGTQYF. The CDR3 bases are TGTGCCAGCAGCTTAGTGGGACTAGCGGGGGGGGTAGGTACGCAGTATTTT.

V gene TRBV7-3 combines with J gene TRBJ2-1; 12 bases align to TRBD1. The CDR3 has 18 residues. Germline lookup yields CDR1 SGHTA and CDR2 FQGTGA. V was clipped by 5 bases and J by 6 bases; unmatched bases: 14. The CDR3 protein is CASSLTGTGGPFPNEQFF. In nucleotides, the CDR3 is TGTGCCAGCAGCCTGACCGGGACAGGGGGCCCATTCCCCAATGAGCAGTTCTTC.

This chain joins TRBV5-5 and TRBJ2-5; no firm D call. The germline gives CDR1 SGHKS, CDR2 YYEKEE (reference sequence). The CDR3 loop spans 12 amino acids. Trimming took off 8 bases at V and 1 base at J, with 9 bases between the two ends. The CDR3 sequence is CASQWAQETQYF. The CDR3 nucleotides are TGTGCCAGTCAGTGGGCCCAAGAGACCCAGTACTTC.

The chain has TRBV5-8 and TRBJ1-2; D might be TRBD1 (6 bases). Germline V gene lookup returns CDR1 SGHTS and CDR2 YDEGEE. The ends were cut back, 0 bases at V and 3 bases at J, with 9 bases in the middle. The CDR3 is 14 residues long. The CDR3 is CASSLGGLDYGYTF. The CDR3 bases are TGTGCCAGCAGCTTGGGGGGGCTTGACTATGGCTACACCTTC.

The chain joins TRBV4-3 to TRBJ1-2; no clear D. CDR3 length: 17 residues. V was cut by 1 base and J by 5 bases, with 20 bases left in between. The germline V gene has CDR1 LGHNA and CDR2 YSLEER. CDR3 nucleotide sequence: TGCGCCAGCAGCCAAGTGAAAGGGTTCCCCGGGCAGTATGGCTACACCTTC. This translates into CASSQVKGFPGQYGYTF.

The J gene is TRBJ1-6, the V gene TRBV7-3; D is possibly TRBD1 (5 bases). This CDR3 comprises 15 residues. The V end lost 1 base, the J end lost 7 bases, and 11 bases lay between the germline ends. Germline CDR1 reads SGHTA; CDR2 reads FQGTGA. The CDR3 is CASSLRGTGNSPLHF. The CDR3, as DNA: TGTGCCAGCAGCTTAAGGGGGACCGGAAATTCACCCCTCCACTTT.